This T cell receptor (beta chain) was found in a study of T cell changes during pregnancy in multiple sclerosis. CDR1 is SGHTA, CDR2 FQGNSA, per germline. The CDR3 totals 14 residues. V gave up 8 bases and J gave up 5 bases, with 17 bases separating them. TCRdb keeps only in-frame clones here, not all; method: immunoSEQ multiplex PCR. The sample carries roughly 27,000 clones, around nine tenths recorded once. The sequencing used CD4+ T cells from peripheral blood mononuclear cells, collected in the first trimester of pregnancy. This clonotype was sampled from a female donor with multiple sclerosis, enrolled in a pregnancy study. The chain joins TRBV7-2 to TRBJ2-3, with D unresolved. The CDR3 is CASRGGASGDTQYF. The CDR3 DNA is TGTGCCAGCCGAGGTGGCGCCTCGGGAGATACGCAGTATTTT.